The next 20 T cell receptor beta chains were all read from a single sample in a study of blood T cell repertoires in COVID-19. The repertoire was sequenced with immunoSEQ multiplex PCR; TCRdb's copy has only in-frame clones and lacks some. Among over 250,000 clones listed, over 70% were seen once. The sample consisted of peripheral blood. The receptors derive from a woman aged 80 or over with acute or convalescent COVID-19.

The gene calls are TRBV7-3 and TRBJ2-7, with no clear D. Germline values: CDR1 SGHTA, CDR2 FQGTGA. The CDR3 spans 13 residues. Trimming pared 3 bases from V and 3 bases from J, leaving 9 bases between. CDR3 DNA: TGTGCCAGCAGCTTGAGCCCCCACTACGAGCAGTACTTC. Amino acid sequence: CASSLSPHYEQYF.

The DNA for the CDR3 is TGTGCCAGCAGTTTCCGGACAGGCGAAAGTCCTTATGGCTACACCTTC. This codes for CASSFRTGESPYGYTF. This chain links TRBV6-5 with TRBJ1-2, with TRBD1 matching over 7 bases. The CDR3 length is 16 residues. Per the germline V gene, CDR1 is MNHEY and CDR2 is SVGAGI. After removal of 4 bases from V and 5 bases from J, the junction contained 13 bases not matched to a gene.

This clone was detected only a few times. The chain recombines TRBV7-2 with TRBJ2-5; 7 nucleotides line up with TRBD2. This CDR3 has 13 amino acids. The germline CDR1 and CDR2 sequences are SGHTA and FQGNSA. Trimming cost V 6 bases and J 6 bases; bases outside gene matches: 7. The CDR3 sequence is CASRGAGVKTQYF. Here the CDR3 DNA reads TGTGCCAGCAGAGGGGCGGGGGTAAAGACCCAGTACTTC.

The chain carries TRBV7-9 and TRBJ1-1, with D unresolved. In germline, CDR1 is SEHNR, CDR2 FQNEAQ (reference sequence). CDR3 length: 13 residues. The V and J ends lost 4 bases and 0 bases respectively, with 6 bases between them. The DNA for the CDR3 is TGTGCCAGCAGCTCAATCATGAACACTGAAGCTTTCTTT. It codes for CASSSIMNTEAFF.

V usage is TRBV5-1 and J usage is TRBJ1-4; 7 bases fit TRBD1. After removal of 0 bases from V and 7 bases from J, the junction contained 12 bases not matched to a gene. The length of the CDR3 is 17 residues. Per germline, CDR1 SGHRS and CDR2 YFSETQ. In nucleotides, the CDR3 is TGCGCCAGCAGCTTGGAGGTACTTGGCAGGGGGGCTGAAAAACTGTTTTTT. Translating gives CASSLEVLGRGAEKLFF.

J is TRBJ2-1 and V is TRBV19; 12 positions match TRBD2. The CDR3 spans 16 residues. V lost 7 bases and J lost 3; bases outside the gene matches: 7. Germline assignment: CDR1 LNHDA and CDR2 SQIVND (reference sequence). The CDR3 protein is CASKGLAGGDYNEQFF. CDR3 nucleotide sequence: TGTGCCAGTAAGGGTCTAGCGGGGGGGGACTACAATGAGCAGTTCTTC.

The chain couples TRBV19 to TRBJ1-5; D is undetermined. Trimming took 6 bases from V and 2 from J, leaving 8 bases between them. CDR3 length: 13 amino acids. Germline loops: CDR1 LNHDA, CDR2 SQIVND (reference sequence). CDR3 protein: CASRQRGNQPQHF. The CDR3 DNA is TGTGCCAGTAGACAGAGGGGCAATCAGCCCCAGCATTTT.

The chain has TRBV6-5 and TRBJ1-5; 7 positions agree with TRBD1. Germline CDR1 is MNHEY and CDR2 is SVGAGI. The CDR3 has 16 residues. Trimming at V came to 2 bases and at J to 7 bases, leaving 11 bases not matched to a gene. CDR3 amino acids: CASSYVARGGDQPQHF. CDR3 in DNA: TGTGCCAGCAGTTACGTGGCTCGAGGGGGCGACCAGCCCCAGCATTTT.

The V call is TRBV5-6, the J call TRBJ2-4; 7 positions agree with TRBD1. Trimming took 7 bases from V and 2 from J; bases not matched to a gene: 3. The CDR3 is made up of 13 amino acids. Germline lookup yields CDR1 SGHDT and CDR2 YYEEEE. The CDR3: CASEQGTKNIQYF. DNA for the CDR3: TGTGCCAGCGAACAGGGGACCAAAAACATTCAGTACTTC.

The CDR3 DNA follows: TGCGCCAGCAGAACGACAGGGGGATCCGGGGAGCTGTTTTTT. It specifies CASRTTGGSGELFF. The chain links TRBV5-1 to TRBJ2-2, with 9 bases fitting TRBD1. CDR1 and CDR2 (germline): SGHRS, YFSETQ. This CDR3 has 14 amino acids. V lost 5 bases, J lost 6 bases, and 5 bases stayed unmatched.

The V gene is TRBV11-2, the J gene TRBJ1-3; 7 bases line up with TRBD1. The CDR3 has 14 amino acids. V shed 2 bases and J 4 bases; nucleotides not matched to a gene: 2. Germline lookup yields CDR1 SGHAT and CDR2 FQNNGV. CDR3 residues: CASSLSGGGNTIYF. The CDR3 region has the DNA TGTGCCAGCAGCTTATCAGGGGGGGGAAACACCATATATTTT. Drawing the rest from reference TRBV11-2 and TRBJ1-3, the complete variable domain is EAGVAQSPRYKIIEKRQSVAFWCNPISGHATLYWYQQILGQGPKLLIQFQNNGVVDDSQLPKDRFSAERLKGVDSTLKIQPAKLEDSAVYLCASSLSGGGNTIYFGEGSWLTVV.

This rearrangement joins TRBV2 to TRBJ2-7; tentative D call: TRBD2 (6 bases). CDR1 and CDR2 (germline): SNHLY, FYNNEI. Between the trimmed V and J ends, which lost 7 bases and 6 bases, there was a span of 10 bases. This CDR3 has 11 residues. This CDR3 reads CASTFGGEQYF. CDR3 DNA sequence: TGTGCCAGCACTTTCGGGGGCGAGCAGTACTTC.

The chain has TRBV6-5 and TRBJ2-7; the D gene is possibly TRBD2 (7 bases). The V gene lost 2 bases and the J gene lost 4 bases, with 18 bases spanning the gap. CDR3 length: 16 residues. The germline CDR1 and CDR2 sequences are MNHEY and SVGAGI. CDR3 sequence: CASSYASSGGRYEQYF. Written as DNA, the CDR3 is TGTGCCAGCAGTTACGCCTCCTCCGGGGGGCGGTACGAGCAGTACTTC.

V gene TRBV6-5 combines with J gene TRBJ1-1; no clear D gene. V was clipped by 0 bases and J by 8 bases, with 13 bases between them. The germline gives CDR1 MNHEY, CDR2 SVGAGI. This CDR3 spans 14 amino acids. The CDR3 DNA reads TGTGCCAGCAGTTACTCGAGCGAAACCGACGAAGCTTTCTTT. Protein: CASSYSSETDEAFF.

V is TRBV29-1 and J is TRBJ2-3, with a weak D call TRBD2 (6 bases). CDR1 and CDR2 from the germline V gene are SQVTM and ANQGSEA. The CDR3 is 14 residues long. V shed 6 bases and J shed 2 bases, with 15 bases lying between them. CDR3 coding DNA: TGCAGCGTGGACGGGCGGGGACTCACAGATACGCAGTATTTT. Protein: CSVDGRGLTDTQYF.

As DNA, the CDR3 is TGTGCCAGCAGCCAACAGGGGAGCACCGGGGAGCTGTTTTTT. Protein sequence: CASSQQGSTGELFF. V gene TRBV4-2 combines with J gene TRBJ2-2; possibly TRBD1 for D (6 bases). Germline loops: CDR1 LGHNA, CDR2 YNFKEQ. This CDR3 region has 14 residues. The V end lost 2 bases, the J end lost 4 bases, and 8 bases lay between the germline ends.

The table lists this clone with a few counts. V is TRBV5-1 and J is TRBJ2-2; 11 nucleotides line up with TRBD1. With 4 bases clipped from V and 1 base from J, the junction kept 3 bases outside the gene matches. The CDR3 spans 16 residues. In germline, CDR1 is SGHRS, CDR2 YFSETQ. This CDR3 is CASSPGTGGNTGELFF. CDR3 nucleotide sequence: TGCGCCAGCAGCCCGGGGACAGGGGGGAACACCGGGGAGCTGTTTTTT.

This clone showed up many times. The gene calls are TRBV6-1 and TRBJ1-2; 7 nucleotides line up with TRBD1. This CDR3 has 15 residues. Germline CDR1 MNHNS, CDR2 SASEGT. V shed 3 bases, J shed 1 base, and the junction held 5 bases outside the gene matches. The CDR3 coding sequence is TGTGCCAGCAGTGAGTGGGGACAGAATAACTATGGCTACACCTTC. Its protein product is CASSEWGQNNYGYTF.

This clone was seen once. The chain has TRBV15 and TRBJ2-7, with D perhaps matching TRBD2 (5 bases). Germline-derived CDR1 and CDR2 are LNHNV and YYDKDF (reference sequence). The CDR3 has 15 amino acids. V was trimmed by 1 base and J by 3 bases, leaving 13 bases between them. CDR3 in amino acids: CATSRGQRLGYEQYF. The CDR3 DNA sequence: TGTGCCACCAGCAGAGGTCAGCGGTTGGGCTACGAGCAGTACTTC. Based on the CDR3 plus reference TRBV15 and TRBJ2-7, the full variable domain is DAMVIQNPRYQVTQFGKPVTLSCSQTLNHNVMYWYQQKSSQAPKLLFHYYDKDFNNEADTPDNFQSRRPNTSFCFLDIRSPGLGDTAMYLCATSRGQRLGYEQYFGPGTRLTVT.

This chain uses TRBV3-1 (or the pseudogene TRBV3-2) with TRBJ2-3, with 8 bases identical to TRBD2. The CDR3 covers 16 residues. Germline CDR1 is LGHDT and CDR2 is YNNKEL (reference sequence). After removal of 1 base from V and 5 bases from J, the junction contained 8 bases not matched to a gene. CDR3 loop: CASSQGPGREGDTQYF. The CDR3 coding sequence is TGTGCCAGCAGCCAAGGTCCCGGGAGGGAAGGAGATACGCAGTATTTT.